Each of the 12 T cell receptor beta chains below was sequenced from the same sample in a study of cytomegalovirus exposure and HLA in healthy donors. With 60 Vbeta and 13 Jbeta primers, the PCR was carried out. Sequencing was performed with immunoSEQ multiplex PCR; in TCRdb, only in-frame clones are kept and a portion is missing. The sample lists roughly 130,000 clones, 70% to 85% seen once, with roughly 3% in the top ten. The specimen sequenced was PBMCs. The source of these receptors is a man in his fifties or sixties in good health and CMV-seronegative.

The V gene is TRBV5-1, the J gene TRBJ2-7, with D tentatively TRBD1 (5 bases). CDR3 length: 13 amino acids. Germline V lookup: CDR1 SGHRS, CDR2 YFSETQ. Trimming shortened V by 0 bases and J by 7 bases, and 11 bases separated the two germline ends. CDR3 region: CASSLAGLWEQYF. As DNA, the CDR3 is TGCGCCAGCAGCTTGGCAGGGTTGTGGGAGCAGTACTTC.

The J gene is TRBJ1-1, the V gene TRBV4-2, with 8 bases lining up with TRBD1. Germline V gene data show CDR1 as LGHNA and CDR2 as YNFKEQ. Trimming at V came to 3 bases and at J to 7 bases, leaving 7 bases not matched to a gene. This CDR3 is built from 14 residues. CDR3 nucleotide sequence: TGTGCCAGCAGCCAGCCGGACAGGGTTGTTGAAGCTTTCTTT. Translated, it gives CASSQPDRVVEAFF.

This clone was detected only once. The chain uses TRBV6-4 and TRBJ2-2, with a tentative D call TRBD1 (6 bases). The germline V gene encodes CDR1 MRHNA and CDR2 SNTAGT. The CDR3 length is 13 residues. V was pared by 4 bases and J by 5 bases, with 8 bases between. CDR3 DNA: TGTGCCAGCAGTGGACAGGAAACCGGGGAGCTGTTTTTT. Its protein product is CASSGQETGELFF.

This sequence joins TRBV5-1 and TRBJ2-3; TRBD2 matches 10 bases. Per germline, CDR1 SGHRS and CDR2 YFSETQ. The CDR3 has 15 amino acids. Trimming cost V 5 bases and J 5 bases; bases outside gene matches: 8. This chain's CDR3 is CASRLAGPLGDTQYF. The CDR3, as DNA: TGCGCCAGCAGACTAGCGGGGCCCTTGGGAGATACGCAGTATTTT.

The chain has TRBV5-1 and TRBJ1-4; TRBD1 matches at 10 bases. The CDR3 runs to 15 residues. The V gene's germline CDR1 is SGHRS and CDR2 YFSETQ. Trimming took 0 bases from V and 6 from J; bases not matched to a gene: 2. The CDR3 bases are TGCGCCAGCAGCTTGGGTGGACAGGGGGATGAAAAACTGTTTTTT. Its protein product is CASSLGGQGDEKLFF.

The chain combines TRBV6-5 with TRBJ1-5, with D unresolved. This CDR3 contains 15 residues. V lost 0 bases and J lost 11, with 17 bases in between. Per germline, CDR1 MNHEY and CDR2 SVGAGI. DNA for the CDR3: TGTGCCAGCAGTTACTCGAGAGGCACCCCGTTTACCCAGCATTTT. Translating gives CASSYSRGTPFTQHF.

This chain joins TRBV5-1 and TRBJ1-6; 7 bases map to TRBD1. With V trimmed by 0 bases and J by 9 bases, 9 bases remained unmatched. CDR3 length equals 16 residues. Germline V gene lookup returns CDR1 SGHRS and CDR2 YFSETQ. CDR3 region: CASSLDRRQGSSPLHF. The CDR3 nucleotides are TGCGCCAGCAGCTTGGATCGGCGACAGGGTAGTTCACCCCTCCACTTT.

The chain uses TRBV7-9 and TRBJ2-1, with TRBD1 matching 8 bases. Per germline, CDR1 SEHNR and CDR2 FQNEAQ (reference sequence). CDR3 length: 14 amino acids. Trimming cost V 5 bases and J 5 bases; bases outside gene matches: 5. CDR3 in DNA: TGTGCCAGCAGCCCATCGACAGGGGACAATGAGCAGTTCTTC. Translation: CASSPSTGDNEQFF.

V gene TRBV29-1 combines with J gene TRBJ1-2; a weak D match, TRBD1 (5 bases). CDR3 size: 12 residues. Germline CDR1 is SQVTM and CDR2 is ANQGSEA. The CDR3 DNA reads TGCACCGGAGGAGGGGCTAACTATGGCTACACCTTC. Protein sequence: CTGGGANYGYTF.

The chain's CDR3 is CASSPQTGRNEKLFF. The DNA of the CDR3 is TGTGCCAGCAGCCCCCAGACAGGGAGAAATGAAAAACTGTTTTTT. The rearrangement links TRBV9 to TRBJ1-4; 7 bases are shared with TRBD1. Germline CDR1 reads SGDLS; CDR2 reads YYNGEE. J was trimmed by 5 bases and V by 4 bases; bases with no gene match: 8. CDR3 length: 15 amino acids.

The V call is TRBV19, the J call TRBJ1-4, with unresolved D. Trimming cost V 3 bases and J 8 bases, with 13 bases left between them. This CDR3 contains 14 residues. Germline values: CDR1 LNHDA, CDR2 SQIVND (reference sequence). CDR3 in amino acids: CASSMNVISEKLFF. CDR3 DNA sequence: TGTGCCAGTAGTATGAATGTGATTAGCGAAAAACTGTTTTTT. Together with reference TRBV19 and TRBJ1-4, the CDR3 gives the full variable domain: DGGITQSPKYLFRKEGQNVTLSCEQNLNHDAMYWYRQDPGQGLRLIYYSQIVNDFQKGDIAEGYSVSREKKESFPLTVTSAQKNPTAFYLCASSMNVISEKLFFGSGTQLSVL.

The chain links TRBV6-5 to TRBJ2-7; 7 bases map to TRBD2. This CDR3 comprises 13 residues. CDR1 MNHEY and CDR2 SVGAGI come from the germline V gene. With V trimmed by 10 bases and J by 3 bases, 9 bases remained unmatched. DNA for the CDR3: TGTGCCACCGGGGGGACTACCATCTACGAGCAGTACTTC. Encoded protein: CATGGTTIYEQYF.